This section outlines one T cell receptor (beta chain) sequence together with its context. The sample is drawn from a study of technical replicates of blood from a few donors. Generated by immunoSEQ multiplex PCR, the TCRdb table keeps only in-frame clones and is missing some. This table holds approximately 70,000 clones, 91% found once. The germline V gene has CDR1 ENHRY and CDR2 SYGVKD. The CDR3 totals 16 residues. Between the trimmed V and J ends, which lost 2 bases and 3 bases, there was a span of 14 bases. The chain carries TRBV10-3 and TRBJ2-4; D not certain. Sequenced: T cells isolated from PBMCs. The receptor was derived from a human donor in good health. Some clones in this sample may be carry-over from other donors' samples. CDR3 sequence (DNA): TGTGCCATCAGTGAGCGGCGAGTAGAGGACAAAAACATTCAGTACTTC. Encoded protein: CAISERRVEDKNIQYF.